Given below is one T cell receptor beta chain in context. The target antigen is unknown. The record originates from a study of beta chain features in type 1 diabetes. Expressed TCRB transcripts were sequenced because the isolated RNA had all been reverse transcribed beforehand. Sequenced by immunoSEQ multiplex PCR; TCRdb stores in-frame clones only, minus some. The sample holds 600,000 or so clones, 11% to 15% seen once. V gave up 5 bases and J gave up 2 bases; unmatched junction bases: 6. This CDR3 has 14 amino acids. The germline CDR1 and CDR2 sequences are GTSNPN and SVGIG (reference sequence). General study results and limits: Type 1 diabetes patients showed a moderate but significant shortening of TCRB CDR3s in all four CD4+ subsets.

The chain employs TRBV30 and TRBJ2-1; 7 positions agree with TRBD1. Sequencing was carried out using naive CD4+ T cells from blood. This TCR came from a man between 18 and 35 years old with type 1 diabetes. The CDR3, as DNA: TGTGCCTGGGGTGGGACAGTCCCCTACAATGAGCAGTTCTTC. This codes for CAWGGTVPYNEQFF.